This T cell receptor beta chain was recovered during a study of blood T cells in healthy people across ages. This CDR3 has 13 amino acids. V was shortened by 5 bases and J by 2 bases, with 12 bases between the two germline ends. CDR1 and CDR2 from the germline V gene are SQVTM and ANQGSEA. Together with a sample-barcoded 5' primer, a J-beta primer mix was included in a second PCR lasting about 7 to 11 cycles. TCRdb reanalysed the 5' RACE reads using MiXCR and keeps one entry per CDR3 protein. The sample has about 760,000 distinct CDR3 sequences; roughly 25% are singletons. These data were likewise used in another study, on T cells of mothers and their children.

The V and J genes are TRBV29-1 and TRBJ1-2, with D maybe TRBD1 (6 bases). This sequence originates from a boy under 18 in good health. Sequencing was carried out using blood. The CDR3 is CSVLTGRNYGYTF. DNA of the CDR3: TGCAGCGTTCTGACAGGAAGGAACTATGGCTACACCTTC. The variable domain in full, with the rest retrieved from reference TRBV29-1 and TRBJ1-2, is SAVISQKPSRDICQRGTSLTIQCQVDSQVTMMFWYRQQPGQSLTLIATANQGSEATYESGFVIDKFPISRPNLTFSTLTVSNMSPEDSSIYLCSVLTGRNYGYTFGSGTRLTVV.